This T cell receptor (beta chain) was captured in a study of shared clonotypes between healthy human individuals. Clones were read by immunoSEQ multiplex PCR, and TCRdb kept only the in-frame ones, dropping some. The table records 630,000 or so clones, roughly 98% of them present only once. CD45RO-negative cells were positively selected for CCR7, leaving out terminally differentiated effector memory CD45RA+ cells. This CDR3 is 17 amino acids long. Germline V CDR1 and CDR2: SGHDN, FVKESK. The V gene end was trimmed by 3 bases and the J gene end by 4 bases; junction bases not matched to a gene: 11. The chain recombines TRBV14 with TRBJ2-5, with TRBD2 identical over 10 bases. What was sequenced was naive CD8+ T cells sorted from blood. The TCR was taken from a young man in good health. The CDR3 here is CASSQPGLATLGETQYF. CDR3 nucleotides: TGTGCCAGCAGCCAGCCGGGACTAGCGACACTTGGAGAGACCCAGTACTTC.